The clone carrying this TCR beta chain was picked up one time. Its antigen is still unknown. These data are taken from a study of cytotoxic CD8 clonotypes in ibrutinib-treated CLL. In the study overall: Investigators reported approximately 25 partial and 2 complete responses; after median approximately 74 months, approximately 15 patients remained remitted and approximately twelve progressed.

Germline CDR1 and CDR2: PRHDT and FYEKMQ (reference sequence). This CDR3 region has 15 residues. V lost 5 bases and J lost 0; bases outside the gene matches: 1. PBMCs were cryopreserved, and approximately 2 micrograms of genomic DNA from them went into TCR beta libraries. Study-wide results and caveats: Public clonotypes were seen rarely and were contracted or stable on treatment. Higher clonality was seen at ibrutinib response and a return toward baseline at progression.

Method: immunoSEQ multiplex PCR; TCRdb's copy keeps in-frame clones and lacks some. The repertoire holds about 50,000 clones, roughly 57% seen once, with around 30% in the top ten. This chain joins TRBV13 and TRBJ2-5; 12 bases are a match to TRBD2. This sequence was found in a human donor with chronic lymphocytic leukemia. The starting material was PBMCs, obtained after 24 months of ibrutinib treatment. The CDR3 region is CASSRLAGDQETQYF. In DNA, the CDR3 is TGTGCCAGCAGCAGACTAGCGGGGGACCAAGAGACCCAGTACTTC.